The entry that follows covers one TCR beta chain sequence. This clonotype showed up many times. There is no known antigen for this receptor. Per-base quality was not reported, and no clone a single base away is much larger than it. The data derive from a study of T-cell reconstitution after alpha-beta-depleted transplantation in children (dated by TCRdb to 2016 to 2017). Some background on the complete study: Using TCR repertoire profiling, the study followed T-cell immune reconstitution in a quantitative way in children after TCRalphabeta/CD19-depleted allogeneic hematopoietic cell transplantation. Paper-wide results and their limitations: Over subsequent months, a decline in hyperexpanded clone frequencies was noted, and after one year, T-cell counts and TCRbeta diversity were mostly ascribed to newly produced T cells. In some patients, the high TCRbeta diversity seen at day 60 was put down to recipient T cells and intrathymic progenitors that had survived conditioning. Apparently early alphabetaT-cell count recovery about two months after transplant reportedly relied on only several hundred rapidly expanded clones derived from non-depleted graft cells.

The treatment or condition label of this sample denotes: allogeneic hematopoietic cell transplantation with graft depleted of TCRalphabeta T cells and CD19 B cells. The transplant recipients were children given TCRalphabeta/CD19-depleted allogeneic hematopoietic cell grafts. Libraries were built with PCR. The instrument was an Illumina HiSeq 2500. TCR library preparation used molecular barcoding, with unique molecular identifiers applied to normalize quantification of the TCRbeta repertoire. The public reads were reprocessed in TCRdb via fastp at Q25 and MiXCR, keeping in-frame beta chains. Each record represents a unique CDR3 protein, reported with the most common genes and DNA among its rows. Present in this sample are roughly 160,000 distinct CDR3 sequences, approximately 12% of which were seen just once. Of the sample, around 14% is held by the ten largest clones. This specimen was PBMCs, taken before TCRalphabeta/CD19-depleted stem cell transplant. The sequence was collected from a boy aged 2 to 9 with acute myeloid leukemia, due to receive a stem cell transplant.

The CDR3 is CASESGGLDTQYF. The DNA sequence is given as TGTGCCAGCGAGAGCGGGGGGTTGGATACGCAGTATTTT. The chain is assembled from TRBV28 and TRBJ2-3; 9 bases in the middle match TRBD2. The CDR3 runs 13 amino acids, cysteine and phenylalanine included. Just the 39-base CDR3 DNA is kept, in frame starting at base 1. For CDR1 and CDR2, the germline V gene lists MDHEN and SYDVKM. At the junction V is shortened by 8 bases and J by 6 bases; bases outside the gene matches: 6.